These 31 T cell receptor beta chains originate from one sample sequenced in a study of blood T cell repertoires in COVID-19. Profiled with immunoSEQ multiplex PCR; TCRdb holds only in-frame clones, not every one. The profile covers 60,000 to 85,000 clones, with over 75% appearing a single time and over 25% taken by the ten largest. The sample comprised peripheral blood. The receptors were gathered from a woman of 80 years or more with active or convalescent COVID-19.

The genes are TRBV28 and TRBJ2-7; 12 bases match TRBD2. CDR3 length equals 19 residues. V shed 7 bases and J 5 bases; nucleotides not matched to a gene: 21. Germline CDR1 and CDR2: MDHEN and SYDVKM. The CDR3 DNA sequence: TGTGCCAGCATCCTCCTTCTAGCGGGGGGGGGAAGAGGTGAGAACGAGCAGTACTTC. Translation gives CASILLLAGGGRGENEQYF.

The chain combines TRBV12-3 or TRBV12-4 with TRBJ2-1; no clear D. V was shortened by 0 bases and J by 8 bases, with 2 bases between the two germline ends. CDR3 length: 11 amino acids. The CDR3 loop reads CASSLAYEQFF. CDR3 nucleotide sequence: TGTGCCAGCAGTTTAGCCTATGAGCAGTTCTTC.

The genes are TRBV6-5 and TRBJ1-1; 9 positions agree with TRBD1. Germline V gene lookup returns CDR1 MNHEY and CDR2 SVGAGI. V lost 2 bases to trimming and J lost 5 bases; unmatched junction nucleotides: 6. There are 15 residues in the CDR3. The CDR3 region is CASSYGVTGGTEAFF. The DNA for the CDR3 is TGTGCCAGCAGTTACGGGGTGACAGGGGGGACTGAAGCTTTCTTT.

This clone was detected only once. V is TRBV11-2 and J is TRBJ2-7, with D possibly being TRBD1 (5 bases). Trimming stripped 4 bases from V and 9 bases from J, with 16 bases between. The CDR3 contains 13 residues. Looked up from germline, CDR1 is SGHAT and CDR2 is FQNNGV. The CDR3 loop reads CASSWSDQGGQYF. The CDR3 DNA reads TGTGCCAGCAGCTGGTCGGATCAGGGCGGGCAGTACTTC.

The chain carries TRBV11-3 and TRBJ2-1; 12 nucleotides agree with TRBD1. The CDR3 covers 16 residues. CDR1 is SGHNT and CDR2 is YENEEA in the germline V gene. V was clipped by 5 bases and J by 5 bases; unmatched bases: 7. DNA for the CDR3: TGTGCCAGCAGCCCCGCCGGGACAGGGGGCAACAATGAGCAGTTCTTC. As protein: CASSPAGTGGNNEQFF. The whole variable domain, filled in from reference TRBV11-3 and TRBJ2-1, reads EAGVVQSPRYKIIEKKQPVAFWCNPISGHNTLYWYLQNLGQGPELLIRYENEEAVDDSQLPKDRFSAERLKGVDSTLKIQPAELGDSAVYLCASSPAGTGGNNEQFFGPGTRLTVL.

CDR3 coding DNA: TGTGCCAGCAGTTTCTCCCCCGGACAGGGGGCGAATCAGCCCCAGCATTTT. It is translated as CASSFSPGQGANQPQHF. The chain joins TRBV27 to TRBJ1-5; TRBD1 matches at 11 bases. Losses at the gene ends were 3 bases for V and 4 bases for J; bases not matched to a gene: 8. CDR3 size: 17 residues. The germline V gene has CDR1 MNHEY and CDR2 SMNVEV (reference sequence).

The CDR3 DNA sequence: TGCAGCGTTGTGTCAGGGGGCAATCAGCCCCAGCATTTT. This codes for CSVVSGGNQPQHF. The gene calls are TRBV29-1 and TRBJ1-5; tentative D call: TRBD1 (6 bases). The CDR3 spans 13 residues. Germline assignment: CDR1 SQVTM and CDR2 ANQGSEA. V dropped 4 bases and J dropped 2 bases, with 9 bases sitting between them.

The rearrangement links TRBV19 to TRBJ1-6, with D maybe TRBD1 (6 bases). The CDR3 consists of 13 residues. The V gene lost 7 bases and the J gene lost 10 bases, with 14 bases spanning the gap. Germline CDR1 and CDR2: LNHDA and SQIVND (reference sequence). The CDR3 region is CASMRRGDSPLHF. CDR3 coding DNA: TGTGCCAGTATGCGCAGGGGAGACTCACCCCTCCACTTT.

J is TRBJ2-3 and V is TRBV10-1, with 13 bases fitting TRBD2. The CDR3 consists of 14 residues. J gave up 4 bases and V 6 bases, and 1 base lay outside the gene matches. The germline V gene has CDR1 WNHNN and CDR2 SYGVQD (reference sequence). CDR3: CASSGLAGADTQYF. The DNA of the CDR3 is TGCGCCAGCAGCGGACTAGCGGGGGCAGATACGCAGTATTTT.

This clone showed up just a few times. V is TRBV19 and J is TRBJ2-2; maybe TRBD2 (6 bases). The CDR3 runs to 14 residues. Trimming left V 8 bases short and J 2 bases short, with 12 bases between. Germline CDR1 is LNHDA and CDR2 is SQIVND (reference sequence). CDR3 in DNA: TGTGCCAGTGGGGGGACCCCAAACACCGGGGAGCTGTTTTTT. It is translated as CASGGTPNTGELFF.

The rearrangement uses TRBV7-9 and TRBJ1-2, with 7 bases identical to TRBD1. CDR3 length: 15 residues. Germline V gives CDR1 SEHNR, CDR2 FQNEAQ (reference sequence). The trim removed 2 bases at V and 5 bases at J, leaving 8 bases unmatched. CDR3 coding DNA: TGTGCCAGCAGCTTACACTTAGGGGGCGGGTATGGCTACACCTTC. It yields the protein CASSLHLGGGYGYTF.

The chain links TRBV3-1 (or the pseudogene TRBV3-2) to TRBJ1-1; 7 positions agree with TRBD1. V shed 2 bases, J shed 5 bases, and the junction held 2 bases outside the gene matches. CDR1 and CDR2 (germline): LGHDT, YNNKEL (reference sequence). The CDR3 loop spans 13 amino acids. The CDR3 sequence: CASSQQGGTEAFF. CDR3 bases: TGTGCCAGCAGCCAACAGGGGGGTACTGAAGCTTTCTTT.

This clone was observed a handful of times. CDR3 in DNA: TGCAGCGTTGTGAGGCTAGCGGTGCTCTACAATGAGCAGTTCTTC. Its translation: CSVVRLAVLYNEQFF. The gene calls are TRBV29-1 and TRBJ2-1, with 7 bases identical to TRBD2. Germline assignment: CDR1 SQVTM and CDR2 ANQGSEA. V shed 4 bases, J shed 3 bases, and the junction held 9 bases outside the gene matches. This CDR3 is built from 15 residues.

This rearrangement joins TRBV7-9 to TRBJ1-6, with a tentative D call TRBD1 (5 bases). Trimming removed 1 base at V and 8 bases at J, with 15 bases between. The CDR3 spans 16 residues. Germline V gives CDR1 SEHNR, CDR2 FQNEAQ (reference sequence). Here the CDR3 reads CASSLGGADVDSPLHF. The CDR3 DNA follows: TGTGCCAGCAGCTTAGGCGGGGCCGACGTTGATTCACCCCTCCACTTT.

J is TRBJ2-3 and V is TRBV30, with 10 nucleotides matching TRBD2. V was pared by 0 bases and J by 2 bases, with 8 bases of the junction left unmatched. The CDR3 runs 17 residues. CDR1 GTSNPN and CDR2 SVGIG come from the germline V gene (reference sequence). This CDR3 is CAWSVLRTSGHTDTQYF. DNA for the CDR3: TGTGCCTGGAGTGTACTTCGGACTAGCGGCCACACAGATACGCAGTATTTT.

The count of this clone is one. The CDR3 DNA sequence: TGTGCCACCTTGGCGGAGTCGGACTATGGCTACACCTTC. Translation gives CATLAESDYGYTF. V and J are TRBV12-3 or TRBV12-4 and TRBJ1-2; the D is unclear. The CDR3 length is 13 residues. V lost 10 bases to trimming and J lost 3 bases, with 15 bases between them.

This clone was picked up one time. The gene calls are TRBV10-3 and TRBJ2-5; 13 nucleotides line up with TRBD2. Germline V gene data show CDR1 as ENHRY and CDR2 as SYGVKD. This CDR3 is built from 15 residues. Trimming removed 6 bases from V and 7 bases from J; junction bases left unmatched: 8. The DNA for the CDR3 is TGTGCCATCAGCCCCGGGACTAGCGGGGTCACGACCCAGTACTTC. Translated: CAISPGTSGVTTQYF.

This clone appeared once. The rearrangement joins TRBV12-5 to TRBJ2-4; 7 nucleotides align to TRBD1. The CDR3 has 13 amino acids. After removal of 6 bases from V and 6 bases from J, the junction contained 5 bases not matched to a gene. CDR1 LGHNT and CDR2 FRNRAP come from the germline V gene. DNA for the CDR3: TGTGCTAGTGGGCGACAGGGCGCAAACATTCAGTACTTC. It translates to CASGRQGANIQYF.

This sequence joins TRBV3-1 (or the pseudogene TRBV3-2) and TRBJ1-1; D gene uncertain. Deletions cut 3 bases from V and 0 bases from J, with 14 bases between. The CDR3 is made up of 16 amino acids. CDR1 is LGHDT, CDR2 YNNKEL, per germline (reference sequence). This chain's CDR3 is CASSHPPSAMNTEAFF. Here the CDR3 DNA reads TGTGCCAGCAGCCACCCCCCCAGCGCCATGAACACTGAAGCTTTCTTT.

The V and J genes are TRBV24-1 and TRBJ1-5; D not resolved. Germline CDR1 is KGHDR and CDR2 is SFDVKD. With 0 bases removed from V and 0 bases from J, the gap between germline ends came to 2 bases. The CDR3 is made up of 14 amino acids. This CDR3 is CATSDLYSNQPQHF. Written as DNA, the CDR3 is TGTGCCACCAGTGATTTGTATAGCAATCAGCCCCAGCATTTT.

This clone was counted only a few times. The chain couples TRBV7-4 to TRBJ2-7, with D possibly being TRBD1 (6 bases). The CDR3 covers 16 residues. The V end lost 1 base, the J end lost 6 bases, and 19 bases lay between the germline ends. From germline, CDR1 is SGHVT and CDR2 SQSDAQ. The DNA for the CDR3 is TGTGCCAGCAGCTTAGTCCTACGAGACAGGTCGGGCGAGCAGTACTTC. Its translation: CASSLVLRDRSGEQYF.

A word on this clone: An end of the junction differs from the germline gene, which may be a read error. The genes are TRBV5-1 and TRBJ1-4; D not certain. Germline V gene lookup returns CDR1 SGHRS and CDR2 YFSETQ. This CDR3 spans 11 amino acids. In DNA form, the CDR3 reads TGCGCCAGCAGCCCCGGGCGGGATGGCACCTTT. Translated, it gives CASSPGRDGTF.

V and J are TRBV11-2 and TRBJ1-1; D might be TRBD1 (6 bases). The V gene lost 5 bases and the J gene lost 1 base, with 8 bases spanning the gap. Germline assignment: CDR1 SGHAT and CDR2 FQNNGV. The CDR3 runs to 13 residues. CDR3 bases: TGTGCCAGCAGCATGACAGGGAACACTGAAGCTTTCTTT. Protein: CASSMTGNTEAFF.

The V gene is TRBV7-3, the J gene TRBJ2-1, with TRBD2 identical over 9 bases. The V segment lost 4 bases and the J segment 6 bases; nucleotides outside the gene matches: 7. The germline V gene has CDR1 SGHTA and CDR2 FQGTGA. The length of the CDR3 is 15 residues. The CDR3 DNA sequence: TGTGCCAGCAGCTACAGCCCGGGACTAGCCAATGAGCAGTTCTTC. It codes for CASSYSPGLANEQFF.

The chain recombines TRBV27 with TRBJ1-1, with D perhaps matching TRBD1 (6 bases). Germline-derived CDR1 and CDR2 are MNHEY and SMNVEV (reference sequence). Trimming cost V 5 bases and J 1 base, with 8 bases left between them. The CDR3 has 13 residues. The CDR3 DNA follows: TGTGCCAGCAGTCTACAGGGGAACACTGAAGCTTTCTTT. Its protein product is CASSLQGNTEAFF.

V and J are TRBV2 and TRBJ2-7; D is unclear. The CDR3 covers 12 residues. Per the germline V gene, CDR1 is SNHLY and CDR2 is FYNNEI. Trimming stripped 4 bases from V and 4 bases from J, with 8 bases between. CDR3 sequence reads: CASSVQFYEQYF. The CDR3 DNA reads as TGTGCCAGCAGTGTCCAATTTTACGAGCAGTACTTC.

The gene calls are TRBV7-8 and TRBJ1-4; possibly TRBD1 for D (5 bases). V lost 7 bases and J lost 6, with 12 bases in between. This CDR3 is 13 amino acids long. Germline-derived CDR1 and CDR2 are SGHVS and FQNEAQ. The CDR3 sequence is CASKTGWDEKLFF. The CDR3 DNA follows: TGTGCCAGCAAAACAGGATGGGATGAAAAACTGTTTTTT.

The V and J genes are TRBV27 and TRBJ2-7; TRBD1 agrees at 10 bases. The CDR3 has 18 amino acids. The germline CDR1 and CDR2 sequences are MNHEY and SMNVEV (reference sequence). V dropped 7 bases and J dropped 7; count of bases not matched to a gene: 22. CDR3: CASTSLSAPGTGEREQYF. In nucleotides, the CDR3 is TGTGCCAGCACCAGTTTATCTGCCCCCGGGACAGGGGAACGGGAGCAGTACTTC.

CDR3 in DNA: TGTGCCAGCAGTTTCCTGAGGGGGGGCCCCATATATTTT. This encodes CASSFLRGGPIYF. The chain links TRBV11-2 to TRBJ1-3; tentative D call: TRBD1 (6 bases). This CDR3 comprises 13 residues. Trimming shortened V by 6 bases and J by 11 bases, and 17 bases separated the two germline ends. The V gene's germline CDR1 is SGHAT and CDR2 FQNNGV.

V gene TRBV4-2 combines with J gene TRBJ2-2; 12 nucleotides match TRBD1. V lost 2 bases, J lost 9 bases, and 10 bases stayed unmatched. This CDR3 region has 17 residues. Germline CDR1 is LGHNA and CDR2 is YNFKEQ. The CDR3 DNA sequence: TGTGCCAGCAGCCAAAGCGAACCGGGACAGGGGGCATGGGAGCTGTTTTTT. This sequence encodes CASSQSEPGQGAWELFF.

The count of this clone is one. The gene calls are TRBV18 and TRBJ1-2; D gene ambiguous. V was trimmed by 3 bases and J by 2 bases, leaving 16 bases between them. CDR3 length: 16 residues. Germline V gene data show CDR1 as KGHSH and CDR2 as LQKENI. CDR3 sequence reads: CASSPGVATTNYGYTF. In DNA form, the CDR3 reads TGTGCCAGCTCACCCGGGGTCGCGACAACAAACTATGGCTACACCTTC.